These T cell receptor beta chains were read from a single sample in a study of shared clonotypes between healthy human individuals. Method: immunoSEQ multiplex PCR; TCRdb's copy keeps in-frame clones and lacks some. Among about 820,000 clones, roughly 92% were seen once, and the ten largest hold about 24%. Sequenced: naive CD8+ T cells sorted from blood. These receptors all come from a man aged 25 to 45 in good health. Each CDR3 is given with its conserved first and last residue. The order of the fields is D gene, V gene, J gene, CDR3 DNA, CDR3 protein. A D gene is named only where the DNA matches it firmly.

-	TRBV5-6	TRBJ1-5	TGTGCCAGCAGCTTGGGGAGTATGGGCAATCAGCCCCAGCATTTT	CASSLGSMGNQPQHF
-	TRBV2	TRBJ2-7	TGTGCCAGCAGGGATTACGAGCAGTACTTC	CASRDYEQYF
-	TRBV28	TRBJ2-1	TGTGCCAGCAGTTTAGCCGGCCCGATGCTGTTCTTC	CASSLAGPMLFF
TRBD1	TRBV2	TRBJ2-1	TGTGCCAGCAGTGAAATTGGGGTTTGGACAGGGGGTACCAATGAGCAGTTCTTC	CASSEIGVWTGGTNEQFF
-	TRBV7-9	TRBJ1-2	TGTGCCAGCAGCTTAGGCCTGGGGGAAGGCTACACCTTC	CASSLGLGEGYTF
TRBD2	TRBV6-5	TRBJ2-3	TGTGCCAGCAGCACACTAGCGGGTAGCACAGATACGCAGTATTTT	CASSTLAGSTDTQYF
TRBD1	TRBV28	TRBJ2-7	TGTGCCAGCAGCGGGACAGGGTTCTACGAGCAGTACTTC	CASSGTGFYEQYF
-	TRBV11-2	TRBJ2-7	TGTGCCAGCAGTTCCCCAGACTTACCATCCTACGAGCAGTACTTC	CASSSPDLPSYEQYF
-	TRBV5-6	TRBJ1-1	TGTGCCAGCAGCTTGCTGTTCGTCGCAGGGCTCGGTACTGAAGCTTTCTTT	CASSLLFVAGLGTEAFF
-	TRBV2	TRBJ2-2	TGTGCCAGCACGTCCCGGGACAAGAACACCGGGGAGCTGTTTTTT	CASTSRDKNTGELFF
TRBD2	TRBV2	TRBJ2-1	TGTGCCAGCCTTAATAGCGGGAGTATCTGGCTCATCTTC	CASLNSGSIWLIF
-	TRBV11-2	TRBJ1-1	TGTGCCAGCAACGGACTGGACAGTGAAGCTTTCTTT	CASNGLDSEAFF
-	TRBV27	TRBJ1-5	TGTGCCAGCAGTTTATCTGCGGCAGTCAATCAGCCCCAGCATTTT	CASSLSAAVNQPQHF
TRBD1	TRBV27	TRBJ2-7	TGTGCCAGCAGTCCCGGACAGGGTGCCAGCGAGCAGTACTTC	CASSPGQGASEQYF
TRBD1	TRBV27	TRBJ1-2	TGTGCCAGCGGTATCCCAGGGGGCTCTAACTATGGCTACACCTTC	CASGIPGGSNYGYTF
TRBD1	TRBV28	TRBJ2-1	TGTGCCAGCAGGACGACAGGGTATGAGCAGTTCTTC	CASRTTGYEQFF
-	TRBV19	TRBJ2-1	TGTGCCAGTAACCACTCGGGTGATGAGCAGTTCTTC	CASNHSGDEQFF
-	TRBV27	TRBJ2-3	TGTGCCAGCCGGCCTATAGTACCCACAGATACGCAGTATTTT	CASRPIVPTDTQYF